The T cell receptor (beta chain) under discussion was sequenced for a study of CD4 T cells in relation to SARS-CoV-2 and coronaviruses listed by TCRdb under 2021. Notes on the research overall: Across all 12 patients in the full convalescent cohort, ages ranged from roughly 21 to 75 years, with a median of 38. Of the approximately 12 convalescent patients, 8 were male and 4 were female, and two of the subjects were Hispanic. Shared crossreactive spike epitopes were mapped to their HLA restriction using patient-derived lymphoblastoid cell lines. At the level of individual TCR clonotypes, the study evaluated whether memory CD4+ T cells crossreact between the spike proteins of SARS-CoV-2 and those of common cold coronaviruses. For other donors in the study, expansion assays were sequenced with a different, Illumina-based TCR-beta assay. The Adaptive Biotechnologies TCR-sequencing kit was used for samples from a few pre-COVID donors and for the naive versus memory experiments, whereas the other data were Illumina-based.

The paper as a whole reports these results and caveats: Because no donor provided both pre-pandemic and post-infection samples, tracing the source of pre-existing responses was limited. Small numbers of patients and of tested TCRs were a limitation of the study. Naive versus memory sequencing indicated that memory recall responses, rather than primary responses primed during culture, are detected by the assay. Crossreactivity analysis was centred on spike protein, so crossreactivity against other viral proteins was not assessed. Compared with monoreactive clones, crossreactive clones had significantly weaker SARS-CoV-2-driven expansion, a result consistent with antigenic imprinting. Around 65% of donors had memory CD4+ clonotypes that crossrecognized SARS-CoV-2 and at least one common cold coronavirus spike.

Turning to this clone: What this receptor recognizes is not known. No base-level quality is on record; no much larger clone is a single base apart.

V loses 7 bases, J loses 10 bases, and the germline ends lie 16 bases apart. Counted from cysteine to phenylalanine, this CDR3 has 12 amino acids. Only the CDR3 DNA is retained, 36 bases long and in frame from the first base. The germline V gene (reference sequence) yields LNHDA for CDR1 and SQIVND for CDR2. Naive and memory CD4+ T cells were separated from cryopreserved PBMCs by first enriching for CD4 and then performing EasySep naive CD4+ T cell enrichment. Ficoll-Paque PLUS gradient centrifugation was used to isolate PBMCs from either whole blood or leukapheresis product. PBMCs were either cryopreserved at -140 degrees C or used fresh in the expansion assay. The QIAamp Micro DNA Kit was used to extract genomic DNA from the CD4+ T cells. Deep-resolution immunoSEQ TCR-beta sequencing was performed on DNA from uncultured naive and memory CD4+ T cells. As for how the authors treated the data: During preprocessing, nonproductive sequences were removed, as were CDR3s that did not start with C, did not end with F or W, or were shorter than 7 amino acids. Cultured and uncultured naive and memory CD4+ repertoires were searched for previously identified spike- and CEF-reactive CDR3s. After three terminal residues were trimmed from each end, CDR3 homology was quantified as pairwise Levenshtein distance using the stringdist R package. TCRdb holds this immuneACCESS table with in-frame rearrangements only. Some clones are missing; in checked studies, unresolved V genes explain under half, and the rest has no known cause. Clone size and the V and J calls come from that table; the DNA yielded D and trimming. Here the sample has 35,000 to 45,000 clones; 85% to 90% occur a single time. The top ten clones comprise 9.2% of the sample.

Recombination connected TRBV19 to TRBJ1-1; TRBD1 could be the D gene, as 6 bases match. The sequenced sample consisted of memory CD4+ T cells from PBMCs. The sample's cell subset or site label, decoded: memory (non-naive) CD4+ T cells. The TCR comes from an adult with COVID-19. In nucleotide form, the sequence is TGTGCCAGTACCCCGGACAGAGCTGCAGCTTTCTTT. Its protein is CASTPDRAAAFF.